This TCR beta chain is drawn from a study of blood T cell repertoires in COVID-19. In the study overall: The origin of the acute and convalescent COVID-19 samples was the United States, Italy and Spain. PBMCs, B-cell-depleted T cells, or T cells were the source of the cDNA or gDNA that made up the material.

As originally analysed: The authors estimated nucleated cell counts from reference gene primer amplification. Method: immunoSEQ multiplex PCR; TCRdb's copy keeps in-frame clones and lacks some. Clonal size and the V and J genes are those of that table, whereas D and trimming came from the DNA. The table shows some 66,000 clones, with 91% occurring only once. This clonotype was sampled from a human donor in a cohort sampled during active COVID-19. Sequencing used peripheral blood.

As DNA, the CDR3 is TGTGCCAGCAGCCAGGAGGAGGGTGGGGCCAACGTCCTGACTTTC. It is translated as CASSQEEGGANVLTF. The genes are TRBV4-2 and TRBJ2-6; perhaps TRBD2 as D (6 bases). Germline assignment: CDR1 LGHNA and CDR2 YNFKEQ. There are 15 residues in the CDR3. V lost 3 bases, J lost 3 bases, and 9 bases lay in between.